The 14 T cell receptor beta chains below come from one sample, sequenced in a study of cytomegalovirus exposure and HLA in healthy donors (dated by TCRdb to 2015 to 2018). Library preparation employed the immunoSEQ multiplex PCR assay. A mixture of 60 forward primers for TCR Vbeta segments and 13 reverse primers for TCR Jbeta segments was used in the multiplex PCR. TCRdb took over this immuneACCESS table, retaining in-frame rearrangements with V and J assigned. Such tables are incomplete; in checked studies, under half of the missing clones stem from an unresolved V gene, and the remainder is unexplained. This sample lists roughly 130,000 clones; approximately 80% were detected once. The ten biggest clones cover 2.5% to 3% of the sample. The sequencing sample was made of PBMCs. These receptors all stem from a young woman in good health and CMV-seropositive.

The chain joins TRBV6-4 to TRBJ2-2; D is ambiguous. V was pared by 5 bases and J by 3 bases, with 10 bases between. Germline V lookup: CDR1 MRHNA, CDR2 SNTAGT. CDR3 length: 14 amino acids. DNA of the CDR3: TGTGCCAGCAGTAGGAAGGCGGACACCGGGGAGCTGTTTTTT. It yields the protein CASSRKADTGELFF.

This rearrangement joins TRBV6-6 to TRBJ1-4, with D maybe TRBD1 (5 bases). The CDR3 is made up of 14 amino acids. V lost 8 bases and J 4 bases, leaving 14 bases between the germline ends. In germline, CDR1 is MNHNY, CDR2 SVGAGI (reference sequence). Here the CDR3 DNA reads TGTGCCAGCTCTTTGACAGTGGATAATGAAAAACTGTTTTTT. Its protein is CASSLTVDNEKLFF.

This chain links TRBV28 with TRBJ2-3; no firm D call. The CDR3 sequence is 14 residues long. The germline V gene encodes CDR1 MDHEN and CDR2 SYDVKM. V lost 3 bases and J lost 2, with 9 bases in between. The CDR3 DNA is TGTGCCAGCAGTTTCCCACAGTCCACAGATACGCAGTATTTT. Its translation is CASSFPQSTDTQYF.

The chain uses TRBV15 and TRBJ2-1, with TRBD2 matching 8 bases. The ends lost 5 bases at V and 4 bases at J; junction bases unmatched: 7. The CDR3 contains 15 residues. CDR1 LNHNV and CDR2 YYDKDF come from the germline V gene (reference sequence). This CDR3 reads CATSVSSGSYNEQFF. The CDR3 DNA reads as TGTGCCACCAGCGTTTCTAGCGGGTCTTACAATGAGCAGTTCTTC.

This clone was seen only a few times. This sequence joins TRBV6-5 and TRBJ1-6, with D tentatively TRBD1 (5 bases). Germline V gene data show CDR1 as MNHEY and CDR2 as SVGAGI. Trimming cost V 2 bases and J 10 bases, with 6 bases left between them. The CDR3 extends over 12 amino acids. CDR3 sequence (DNA): TGTGCCAGCAGTTACGCAGGGTCACCCCTCCACTTT. Encoded protein: CASSYAGSPLHF.

The rearrangement joins TRBV5-4 to TRBJ2-3, with D possibly matching TRBD2 (6 bases). CDR1 and CDR2 (germline): SGHNT, YYREEE (reference sequence). The CDR3 covers 13 residues. CDR3: CVAGLPHTDTQYF. The DNA for the CDR3 is TGTGTCGCGGGGCTCCCCCACACAGATACGCAGTATTTT.

The genes are TRBV6-4 and TRBJ1-1; D possibly corresponds to TRBD1 (6 bases). The CDR3 has 14 residues. V shed 6 bases and J shed 5 bases, with 16 bases lying between them. Looked up from germline, CDR1 is MRHNA and CDR2 is SNTAGT. The CDR3 loop reads CASRDSGEGTEAFF. In nucleotides, the CDR3 is TGTGCCAGCAGGGATTCAGGGGAAGGGACTGAAGCTTTCTTT.

The chain joins TRBV9 to TRBJ1-3; TRBD1 aligns across 8 bases. The CDR3 is 16 amino acids. The germline V gene has CDR1 SGDLS and CDR2 YYNGEE. V lost 4 bases and J lost 3; bases outside the gene matches: 9. CDR3 sequence: CASSPGTGSYGNTIYF. CDR3 nucleotides: TGTGCCAGCAGCCCGGGGACAGGCAGCTATGGAAACACCATATATTTT.

The V and J genes are TRBV19 and TRBJ2-1; 8 bases are shared with TRBD2. CDR1 is LNHDA, CDR2 SQIVND, per germline (reference sequence). The CDR3 spans 16 residues. Trimming cost V 6 bases and J 1 base; bases outside gene matches: 8. The DNA of the CDR3 is TGTGCCAGTAGAAGGGGGAGCGGGGGATCCTACAATGAGCAGTTCTTC. It yields the protein CASRRGSGGSYNEQFF.

V and J are TRBV19 and TRBJ2-7; TRBD1 agrees at 9 bases. V gave up 8 bases and J gave up 7 bases; unmatched junction bases: 18. In germline, CDR1 is LNHDA, CDR2 SQIVND (reference sequence). The CDR3 is made up of 16 amino acids. The CDR3 spells CASSPTVGQGNGEQYF. CDR3 bases: TGTGCCAGTTCCCCAACGGTGGGACAGGGAAATGGGGAGCAGTACTTC.

V is TRBV19 and J is TRBJ1-4; D gene uncertain. The V gene's germline CDR1 is LNHDA and CDR2 SQIVND (reference sequence). Trimming removed 10 bases from V and 4 bases from J, with 13 bases in between. This CDR3 comprises 13 residues. The CDR3 here is CATSSVINEKLFF. The CDR3 DNA reads TGTGCCACGAGCTCGGTCATTAATGAAAAACTGTTTTTT.

V and J are TRBV5-5 and TRBJ2-7, with 10 bases identical to TRBD2. The CDR3 runs to 15 residues. The V gene's germline CDR1 is SGHKS and CDR2 YYEKEE (reference sequence). V shed 4 bases and J 0 bases; nucleotides not matched to a gene: 4. CDR3 amino acids: CASSPTSGTSYEQYF. In DNA form, the CDR3 reads TGTGCCAGCAGCCCAACTAGCGGGACCTCCTACGAGCAGTACTTC.

V is TRBV21-1 and J is TRBJ1-5; TRBD1 is the table's D call, not checked against the DNA. TRBV21-1 is reported as a pseudogene. The CDR3 sequence is 15 residues long. The CDR3 region has the DNA TGTGCCAGCAGCCAAACAGGGGCGGGCAATCAGCCCCAGCATTTT. Its translation: CASSQTGAGNQPQHF.

This clone was observed once. The chain combines TRBV19 with TRBJ2-1; 10 bases fit TRBD1. The germline CDR1 and CDR2 sequences are LNHDA and SQIVND (reference sequence). The V gene end was trimmed by 7 bases and the J gene end by 7 bases; junction bases not matched to a gene: 4. The CDR3 is 13 residues long. CDR3 coding DNA: TGTGCCAGTATTGGGACAGGGGAAAATGAGCAGTTCTTC. It encodes CASIGTGENEQFF.